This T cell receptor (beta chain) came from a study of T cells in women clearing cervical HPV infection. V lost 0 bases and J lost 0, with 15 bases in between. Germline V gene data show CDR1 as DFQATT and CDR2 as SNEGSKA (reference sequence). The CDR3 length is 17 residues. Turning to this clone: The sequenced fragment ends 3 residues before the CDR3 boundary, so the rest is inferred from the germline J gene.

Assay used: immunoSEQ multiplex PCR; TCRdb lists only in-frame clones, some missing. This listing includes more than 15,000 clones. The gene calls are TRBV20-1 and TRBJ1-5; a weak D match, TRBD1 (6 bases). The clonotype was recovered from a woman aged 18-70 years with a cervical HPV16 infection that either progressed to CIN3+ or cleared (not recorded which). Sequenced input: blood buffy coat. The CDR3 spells CSARDPGQIHSNQPQHF. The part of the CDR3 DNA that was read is TGCAGTGCTAGAGATCCCGGACAGATACATAGCAATCAGCCC.